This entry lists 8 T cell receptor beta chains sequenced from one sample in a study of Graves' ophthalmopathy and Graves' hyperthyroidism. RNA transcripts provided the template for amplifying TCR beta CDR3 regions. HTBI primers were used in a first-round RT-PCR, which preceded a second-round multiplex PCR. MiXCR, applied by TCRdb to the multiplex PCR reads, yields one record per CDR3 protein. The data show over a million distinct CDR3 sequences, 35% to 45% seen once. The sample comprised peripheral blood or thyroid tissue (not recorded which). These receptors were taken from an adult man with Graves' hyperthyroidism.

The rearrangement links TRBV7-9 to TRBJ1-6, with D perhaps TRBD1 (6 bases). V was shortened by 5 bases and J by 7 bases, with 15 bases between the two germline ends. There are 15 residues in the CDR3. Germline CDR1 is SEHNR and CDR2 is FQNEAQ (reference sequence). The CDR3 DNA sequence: TGTGCCAGCAGCGTTCGCCGGACAGAAAATTCACCCCTCCACTTT. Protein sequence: CASSVRRTENSPLHF.

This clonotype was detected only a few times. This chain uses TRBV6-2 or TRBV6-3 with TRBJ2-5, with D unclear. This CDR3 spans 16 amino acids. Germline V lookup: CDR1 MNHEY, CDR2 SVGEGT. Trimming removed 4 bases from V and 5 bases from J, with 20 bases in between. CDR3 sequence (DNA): TGTGCCAGCAGTTTGGGATCGGTATGGATCATTGAGACCCAGTACTTC. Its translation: CASSLGSVWIIETQYF.

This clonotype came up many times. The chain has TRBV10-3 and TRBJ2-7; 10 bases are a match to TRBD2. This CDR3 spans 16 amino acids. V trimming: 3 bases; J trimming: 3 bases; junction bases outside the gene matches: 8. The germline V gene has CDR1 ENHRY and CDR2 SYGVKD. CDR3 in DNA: TGTGCCATCAGTGATTCCAGCGGGGGGGCCTTCTACGAGCAGTACTTC. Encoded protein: CAISDSSGGAFYEQYF.

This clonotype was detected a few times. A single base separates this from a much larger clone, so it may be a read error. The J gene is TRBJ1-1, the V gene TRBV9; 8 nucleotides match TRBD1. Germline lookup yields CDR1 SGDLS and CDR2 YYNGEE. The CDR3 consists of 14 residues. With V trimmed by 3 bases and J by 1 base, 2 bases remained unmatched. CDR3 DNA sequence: TGTGCCAGCAGCGCGGGACAGGCGAACACTGAAGCTTTCTTT. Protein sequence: CASSAGQANTEAFF.

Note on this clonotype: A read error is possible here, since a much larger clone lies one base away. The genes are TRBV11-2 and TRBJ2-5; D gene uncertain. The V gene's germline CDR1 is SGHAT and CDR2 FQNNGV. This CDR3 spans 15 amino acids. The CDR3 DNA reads TGTGCCGGCAGCTTTGATAACGCCTACCAAGAGACCCAGTACTTC. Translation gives CAGSFDNAYQETQYF.

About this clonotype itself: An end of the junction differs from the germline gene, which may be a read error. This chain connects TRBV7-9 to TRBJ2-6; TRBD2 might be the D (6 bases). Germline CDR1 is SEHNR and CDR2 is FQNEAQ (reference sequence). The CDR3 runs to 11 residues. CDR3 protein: CASREGNTEAF. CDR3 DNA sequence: TGTGCCAGCAGGGAGGGCAACACTGAAGCTTTC.

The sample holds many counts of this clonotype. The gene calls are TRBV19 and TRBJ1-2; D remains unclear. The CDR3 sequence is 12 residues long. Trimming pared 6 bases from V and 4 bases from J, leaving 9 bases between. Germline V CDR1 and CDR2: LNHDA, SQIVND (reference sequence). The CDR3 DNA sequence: TGTGCCAGTAGGGACGCAGGCTATGGCTACACCTTC. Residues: CASRDAGYGYTF.

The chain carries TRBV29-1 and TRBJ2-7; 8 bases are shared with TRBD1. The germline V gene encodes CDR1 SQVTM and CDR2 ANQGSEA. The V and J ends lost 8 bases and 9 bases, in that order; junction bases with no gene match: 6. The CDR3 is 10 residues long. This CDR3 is CSWTGTAQYF. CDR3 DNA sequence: TGCAGCTGGACAGGGACGGCGCAGTACTTC.